These 31 T cell receptor beta chains share one sample of origin, sequenced in a study of CD8 T cells in ankylosing spondylitis. TCRdb reprocessed the 5' RACE reads via MiXCR and lists one record per CDR3 protein. This table holds 150,000 to 200,000 distinct CDR3 sequences, 11% found once. The sequencing sample was made of blood, either unsorted or a sorted T cell fraction (not recorded which). The receptors were gathered from a male donor with ankylosing spondylitis or in good health (not recorded which).

This clonotype was recorded at least ten times. This rearrangement joins TRBV29-1 to TRBJ2-1; D is unclear. The CDR3 loop spans 13 amino acids. Trimming pared 8 bases from V and 0 bases from J, leaving 11 bases between. CDR1 and CDR2 (germline): SQVTM, ANQGSEA. The CDR3 coding sequence is TGCAGCCACTCAACCAGCTCCTACAATGAGCAGTTCTTC. As protein: CSHSTSSYNEQFF.

Many counts were recorded for this clonotype. The chain carries TRBV27 and TRBJ2-7; D remains unclear. CDR1 MNHEY and CDR2 SMNVEV come from the germline V gene (reference sequence). This CDR3 has 12 residues. With 5 bases removed from V and 0 bases from J, the gap between germline ends came to 5 bases. The CDR3 here is CASSPPSYEQYF. DNA for the CDR3: TGTGCCAGCAGTCCACCCTCCTACGAGCAGTACTTC.

The rearrangement links TRBV20-1 to TRBJ2-1, with a weak D call TRBD1 (6 bases). This CDR3 comprises 12 residues. Germline V gene lookup returns CDR1 DFQATT and CDR2 SNEGSKA (reference sequence). The ends were cut back, 3 bases at V and 12 bases at J, with 15 bases in the middle. The CDR3 sequence is CSASLQGSGQFF. DNA for the CDR3: TGCAGTGCTAGCTTACAGGGTTCGGGGCAGTTCTTC.

This clonotype appeared many times. The chain couples TRBV10-3 to TRBJ1-2; D unresolved. This CDR3 is 15 amino acids long. Trimming left V 0 bases short and J 8 bases short, with 16 bases between. CDR1 and CDR2 (germline): ENHRY, SYGVKD. CDR3 coding DNA: TGTGCCATCAGTGAGTCCCAAGGCGGCGGAAAAGGCTACACCTTC. This sequence encodes CAISESQGGGKGYTF.

This clonotype was seen repeatedly, ten times or more. The rearrangement links TRBV27 to TRBJ2-1; TRBD1 might be the D (6 bases). V lost 6 bases to trimming and J lost 9 bases, with 18 bases between them. There are 14 residues in the CDR3. Germline V lookup: CDR1 MNHEY, CDR2 SMNVEV (reference sequence). The CDR3 DNA follows: TGTGCCAGCAGATCACAGCGGACAGATCCTGAGCAGTTCTTC. This encodes CASRSQRTDPEQFF.

This clonotype was seen at least ten times. V is TRBV24-1 and J is TRBJ2-3, with D maybe TRBD2 (7 bases). Trimming left V 4 bases short and J 5 bases short, with 21 bases between. Germline V gives CDR1 KGHDR, CDR2 SFDVKD. The CDR3 contains 17 residues. CDR3: CATSEVGRRGGGDTQYF. Here the CDR3 DNA reads TGTGCCACCAGTGAGGTGGGTAGGAGGGGGGGCGGAGATACGCAGTATTTT.

This clonotype was seen at least ten times. The V gene is TRBV29-1, the J gene TRBJ1-1; TRBD1 is a possible D gene (5 bases). The V and J ends lost 3 bases and 3 bases respectively, with 11 bases between them. The CDR3 has 13 amino acids. From germline, CDR1 is SQVTM and CDR2 ANQGSEA. CDR3 loop: CSVEAPGYTEAFF. CDR3 DNA: TGCAGCGTTGAGGCTCCAGGGTACACTGAAGCTTTCTTT.

The chain is built from TRBV20-1 and TRBJ2-3; 13 positions agree with TRBD2. V trimming: 3 bases; J trimming: 3 bases; junction bases outside the gene matches: 9. CDR3 length equals 17 residues. Germline CDR1 is DFQATT and CDR2 is SNEGSKA (reference sequence). CDR3 loop: CSARTGLAGEGTDTQYF. The CDR3 bases are TGCAGTGCTAGGACCGGACTAGCGGGAGAAGGGACAGATACGCAGTATTTT.

This clonotype was observed many times. The chain recombines TRBV5-8 with TRBJ2-7; 13 bases are shared with TRBD2. V shed 3 bases, J shed 2 bases, and the junction held 5 bases outside the gene matches. CDR3 length: 16 residues. Germline V lookup: CDR1 SGHTS, CDR2 YDEGEE. As DNA, the CDR3 is TGTGCCAGCAGCTCGAGGACTAGCGGGAGAACCTACGAGCAGTACTTC. It encodes CASSSRTSGRTYEQYF.

This clonotype was observed at least ten times. The V and J genes are TRBV10-3 and TRBJ2-6, with D perhaps TRBD1 (5 bases). The CDR3 consists of 16 residues. V lost 3 bases, J lost 4 bases, and 13 bases lay in between. Germline V CDR1 and CDR2: ENHRY, SYGVKD. CDR3 DNA sequence: TGTGCCATCAGTGAACCAGGGCGTGGGGGGGCCAACGTCCTGACTTTC. It translates to CAISEPGRGGANVLTF.

This clonotype was seen ten or more times. The rearrangement links TRBV10-2 to TRBJ2-7; no definite D call. CDR1 is WSHSY, CDR2 SAAADI, per germline. The CDR3 loop spans 13 amino acids. V lost 4 bases and J lost 1, with 8 bases in between. The chain's CDR3 is CASSVGNSYEQYF. Written as DNA, the CDR3 is TGCGCCAGCAGTGTTGGCAATTCCTACGAGCAGTACTTC.

This clonotype has more than one count but fewer than ten. The V call is TRBV25-1, the J call TRBJ1-1, with D perhaps TRBD1 (5 bases). Trimming shortened V by 6 bases and J by 1 base, and 9 bases separated the two germline ends. This CDR3 has 13 amino acids. From germline, CDR1 is MGHDK and CDR2 SYGVNS. CDR3 nucleotides: TGTGCCAGCAGGGGACCCGAGAACACTGAAGCTTTCTTT. It yields the protein CASRGPENTEAFF.

The chain carries TRBV18 and TRBJ2-1; no clear D. CDR3 length: 15 residues. V lost 3 bases to trimming and J lost 0 bases, with 9 bases between them. Germline V CDR1 and CDR2: KGHSH, LQKENI. CDR3 in DNA: TGTGCCAGCTCACCCACGCGCGACTCCTACAATGAGCAGTTCTTC. Its translation: CASSPTRDSYNEQFF.

This clonotype was recorded a few times. J is TRBJ2-7 and V is TRBV6-2 or TRBV6-3; 11 nucleotides agree with TRBD2. V lost 8 bases and J lost 4; bases outside the gene matches: 7. This CDR3 is built from 14 residues. CDR1 MNHEY and CDR2 SVGEGT come from the germline V gene. In DNA form, the CDR3 reads TGTGCCAGCGGCCCGACTAGCGGGATATACGAGCAGTACTTC. Residues: CASGPTSGIYEQYF.

The chain joins TRBV20-1 to TRBJ2-3, with 11 positions matching TRBD1. V lost 1 base to trimming and J lost 1 base; unmatched junction nucleotides: 10. This CDR3 has 18 amino acids. Germline CDR1 and CDR2: DFQATT and SNEGSKA (reference sequence). The CDR3 here is CSARGQPGQGVGTDTQYF. The CDR3 coding sequence is TGCAGTGCTAGAGGCCAACCGGGACAGGGGGTAGGCACAGATACGCAGTATTTT.

This clonotype was observed at least ten times. The chain joins TRBV19 to TRBJ1-2; D remains unclear. Germline V lookup: CDR1 LNHDA, CDR2 SQIVND (reference sequence). V lost 4 bases to trimming and J lost 8 bases, with 14 bases between them. This CDR3 contains 13 residues. Here the CDR3 reads CASSTDRIGGYTF. CDR3 nucleotide sequence: TGTGCCAGTAGTACCGACCGGATTGGAGGCTACACCTTC.

This clonotype has ten or more counts. This chain links TRBV28 with TRBJ1-5; D is undetermined. From germline, CDR1 is MDHEN and CDR2 SYDVKM. V lost 1 base and J lost 6, with 7 bases in between. The CDR3 length is 13 residues. The CDR3 coding sequence is TGTGCCAGCAGTTTATTATGGGGTCAGCCCCAGCATTTT. It codes for CASSLLWGQPQHF.

The chain employs TRBV5-6 and TRBJ2-5, with TRBD2 identical over 11 bases. Trimming cost V 0 bases and J 0 bases; bases outside gene matches: 10. Per the germline V gene, CDR1 is SGHDT and CDR2 is YYEEEE. The CDR3 consists of 19 residues. DNA for the CDR3: TGTGCCAGCAGCTTGGTTTCTAGCGGGGGGCGCCAGTACCAAGAGACCCAGTACTTC. As protein: CASSLVSSGGRQYQETQYF.

The chain carries TRBV20-1 and TRBJ1-2; D gene unclear. Germline assignment: CDR1 DFQATT and CDR2 SNEGSKA (reference sequence). Trimming took 1 base from V and 6 from J, leaving 15 bases between them. The CDR3 length is 14 residues. CDR3 sequence reads: CSARGEATGNGYTF. The CDR3 DNA sequence: TGCAGTGCTAGAGGAGAAGCCACCGGTAATGGCTACACCTTC.

The table lists this clonotype with a few counts. The rearrangement uses TRBV15 and TRBJ2-1; the match to TRBD2 covers 9 bases. After removal of 2 bases from V and 5 bases from J, the junction contained 10 bases not matched to a gene. The germline V gene encodes CDR1 LNHNV and CDR2 YYDKDF (reference sequence). The CDR3 contains 17 residues. CDR3 loop: CATSRSLSGRIHNEQFF. CDR3 bases: TGTGCCACCAGCAGATCCCTTAGCGGGAGAATCCACAATGAGCAGTTCTTC.

J is TRBJ2-1 and V is TRBV15; TRBD1 matches 9 bases. After removal of 2 bases from V and 2 bases from J, the junction contained 4 bases not matched to a gene. Germline V gene sequence: CDR1 LNHNV, CDR2 YYDKDF (reference sequence). The CDR3 covers 16 residues. CDR3 in amino acids: CATSRRDRATYNEQFF. The CDR3 nucleotides are TGTGCCACCAGCAGACGGGACAGGGCGACCTACAATGAGCAGTTCTTC.

The DNA for the CDR3 is TGTGCCACCAGCAGAGATAATAGCGGGGGTAGCTACGAGCAGTACTTC. It specifies CATSRDNSGGSYEQYF. The chain couples TRBV15 to TRBJ2-7; TRBD2 matches at 9 bases. CDR1 is LNHNV, CDR2 YYDKDF, per germline (reference sequence). The V gene end was trimmed by 0 bases and the J gene end by 3 bases; junction bases not matched to a gene: 6. This CDR3 comprises 16 residues.

This clonotype was picked up many times. This chain connects TRBV20-1 to TRBJ1-4, with D possibly TRBD1 on 6 matching bases. The CDR3 runs 15 residues. Germline-derived CDR1 and CDR2 are DFQATT and SNEGSKA (reference sequence). V dropped 6 bases and J dropped 8 bases, with 22 bases sitting between them. The CDR3 region is CSARKAETGSEKLFF. The CDR3 bases are TGCAGTGCCCGGAAGGCCGAGACAGGAAGCGAAAAACTGTTTTTT.

This clonotype was picked up many times. The rearrangement links TRBV4-3 to TRBJ1-4; D unresolved. Germline values: CDR1 LGHNA, CDR2 YSLEER. CDR3 length equals 14 residues. The ends were cut back, 0 bases at V and 8 bases at J, with 10 bases in the middle. The CDR3 DNA sequence: TGCGCCAGCAGCCAAGAACGAGGGCAGGAAAAACTGTTTTTT. Translating gives CASSQERGQEKLFF.

The V gene is TRBV7-8, the J gene TRBJ2-3; the D is unclear. The V gene's germline CDR1 is SGHVS and CDR2 FQNEAQ. The CDR3 is made up of 15 amino acids. Trimming took 5 bases from V and 0 from J, leaving 12 bases between them. The CDR3 DNA follows: TGTGCCAGCAGCGACCGCCGACGGAGCACAGATACGCAGTATTTT. Its translation: CASSDRRRSTDTQYF.

This clonotype has at least ten counts. V and J are TRBV5-6 and TRBJ2-1; TRBD1 matches 9 bases. This CDR3 has 15 residues. CDR1 and CDR2 from the germline V gene are SGHDT and YYEEEE. J was trimmed by 4 bases and V by 3 bases; bases with no gene match: 5. This CDR3 is CASSWGTGSYNEQFF. Written as DNA, the CDR3 is TGTGCCAGCAGCTGGGGGACAGGGAGTTACAATGAGCAGTTCTTC.

This clonotype was seen ten or more times. The rearrangement links TRBV10-3 to TRBJ2-2; unclear D gene. The CDR3 is made up of 17 amino acids. Germline CDR1 ENHRY, CDR2 SYGVKD. The CDR3 coding sequence is TGTGCTTCCGGCCCGCTGGCCCCCAAGTTAAGTACCGGGGAGCTGTTTTTT. It translates to CASGPLAPKLSTGELFF.

A few counts support this clonotype. The rearrangement joins TRBV10-3 to TRBJ2-7; no firm D call. V lost 6 bases and J 1 base, leaving 7 bases between the germline ends. Germline V lookup: CDR1 ENHRY, CDR2 SYGVKD. This CDR3 spans 12 amino acids. CDR3: CAISAESYEQYF. The CDR3 DNA reads TGTGCCATCAGCGCGGAGTCCTACGAGCAGTACTTC.

This clonotype was seen many times. The chain is built from TRBV2 and TRBJ1-4, with D perhaps matching TRBD1 (6 bases). V lost 5 bases, J lost 1 base, and 8 bases lay in between. The CDR3 is made up of 14 amino acids. CDR1 is SNHLY and CDR2 is FYNNEI in the germline V gene. CDR3 in DNA: TGTGCCAGCAGTACGGACAGAACTAATGAAAAACTGTTTTTT. It specifies CASSTDRTNEKLFF.

Many counts were recorded for this clonotype. This sequence joins TRBV29-1 and TRBJ1-6, with 8 bases lining up with TRBD1. Germline CDR1 and CDR2: SQVTM and ANQGSEA. The CDR3 is 17 amino acids. Trimming cost V 3 bases and J 4 bases; bases outside gene matches: 11. This CDR3 is CSVDTGTGGGYNSPLHF. CDR3 nucleotides: TGCAGCGTTGACACCGGGACAGGAGGGGGTTATAATTCACCCCTCCACTTT.

This clonotype was recorded many times. The chain employs TRBV5-6 and TRBJ1-2; D is unresolved. Germline CDR1 is SGHDT and CDR2 is YYEEEE. CDR3 length equals 13 residues. Trimming pared 1 base from V and 2 bases from J, leaving 6 bases between. In DNA form, the CDR3 reads TGTGCCAGCAGCTTGCGGGGAAACTATGGCTACACCTTC. It yields the protein CASSLRGNYGYTF. Full variable domain (outside the CDR3, taken from reference TRBV5-6 and TRBJ1-2): DAGVTQSPTHLIKTRGQQVTLRCSPKSGHDTVSWYQQALGQGPQFIFQYYEEEERQRGNFPDRFSGHQFPNYSSELNVNALLLGDSALYLCASSLRGNYGYTFGSGTRLTVV.